Below, 11 T cell receptor beta chains from the same sample are listed, as sequenced in a study of cytomegalovirus exposure and HLA in healthy donors (dated 2017 in TCRdb). To prepare the library, the immunoSEQ multiplex PCR assay was applied. The multiplex PCR relied on a mix of 60 forward primers for TCR Vbeta segments and 13 reverse primers for TCR Jbeta segments. TCRdb carries this immuneACCESS record with in-frame sequences only. Its versions omit some clonotypes, under half of them owing to an unresolved V gene in the studies checked, with the rest unexplained. The sample has about 89,000 clones on record, roughly 70% of them singletons. The ten largest clones take up approximately 1.8% of the sample. Material for sequencing was PBMCs. The receptors here all came from a male donor in good health and CMV-seronegative.

The chain is built from TRBV9 and TRBJ2-3; a possible D gene is TRBD2 (6 bases). Germline V gene lookup returns CDR1 SGDLS and CDR2 YYNGEE. V lost 4 bases, J lost 6 bases, and 21 bases lay in between. The CDR3 covers 16 residues. CDR3 sequence: CASSPLLASVQDTQYF. The DNA of the CDR3 is TGTGCCAGCAGCCCCCTCCTAGCGAGCGTACAGGATACGCAGTATTTT.

The chain joins TRBV27 to TRBJ1-2; 8 nucleotides align to TRBD1. Germline CDR1 is MNHEY and CDR2 is SMNVEV (reference sequence). V shed 6 bases, J shed 8 bases, and the junction held 14 bases outside the gene matches. This CDR3 has 15 amino acids. This chain's CDR3 is CASSKTQGARKGYTF. The CDR3, as DNA: TGTGCCAGCAGCAAAACTCAGGGGGCGCGGAAAGGCTACACCTTC.

This chain joins TRBV7-2 and TRBJ1-2; D remains ambiguous. This CDR3 is 12 amino acids long. V lost 2 bases and J lost 4, with 5 bases in between. Germline loops: CDR1 SGHTA, CDR2 FQGNSA. In DNA, the CDR3 is TGTGCCAGCAGCTTAATCTTCTATGGCTACACCTTC. Its protein product is CASSLIFYGYTF.

J is TRBJ1-5 and V is TRBV2; no clear D. Trimming cost V 2 bases and J 7 bases, with 15 bases left between them. Germline V gene lookup returns CDR1 SNHLY and CDR2 FYNNEI. The CDR3 consists of 15 residues. CDR3 in amino acids: CASSEPGGRGQPQHF. The CDR3 DNA follows: TGTGCCAGCAGTGAACCCGGCGGGAGAGGACAGCCCCAGCATTTT.

This chain uses TRBV27 with TRBJ1-4; D uncertain. CDR3 length: 14 amino acids. Deletions cut 4 bases from V and 0 bases from J, with 6 bases between. Germline-derived CDR1 and CDR2 are MNHEY and SMNVEV (reference sequence). The CDR3 is CASSSPATNEKLFF. DNA for the CDR3: TGTGCCAGCAGTTCCCCAGCAACTAATGAAAAACTGTTTTTT.

J is TRBJ2-7 and V is TRBV7-9, with D perhaps matching TRBD1 (5 bases). Germline V lookup: CDR1 SEHNR, CDR2 FQNEAQ (reference sequence). This CDR3 has 14 amino acids. V was clipped by 5 bases and J by 3 bases, with 14 bases between them. CDR3 amino acids: CASSPGKTFYEQYF. The CDR3 bases are TGTGCCAGCAGCCCAGGGAAGACATTCTACGAGCAGTACTTC.

The chain has TRBV5-1 and TRBJ1-2; D remains ambiguous. CDR1 is SGHRS and CDR2 is YFSETQ in the germline V gene. Trimming removed 5 bases from V and 2 bases from J, with 13 bases in between. This CDR3 is built from 14 residues. CDR3 DNA sequence: TGCGCCAGCAGGCCGACACCCTCAAACTATGGCTACACCTTC. Amino acids: CASRPTPSNYGYTF.

This chain connects TRBV9 to TRBJ2-7, with 7 bases fitting TRBD2. The V and J ends lost 7 bases and 1 base, in that order; junction bases with no gene match: 8. Germline lookup yields CDR1 SGDLS and CDR2 YYNGEE. The CDR3 is made up of 14 amino acids. In DNA, the CDR3 is TGTGCCAGCCAGCGGGGTTTGGATTCCTACGAGCAGTACTTC. This sequence encodes CASQRGLDSYEQYF.

The rearrangement links TRBV11-3 to TRBJ1-1; D is unclear. The germline V gene encodes CDR1 SGHNT and CDR2 YENEEA. The CDR3 is made up of 13 amino acids. Trimming removed 3 bases from V and 0 bases from J, with 5 bases in between. The CDR3: CASSFYMNTEAFF. The CDR3, as DNA: TGTGCCAGCAGCTTCTATATGAACACTGAAGCTTTCTTT.

This clone was seen only a few times. This rearrangement joins TRBV4-2 to TRBJ2-6, with 8 bases matching TRBD2. The J segment lost 0 bases and the V segment lost 0 bases, leaving 10 bases of the junction unmatched. Germline CDR1 is LGHNA and CDR2 is YNFKEQ. This CDR3 comprises 20 residues. This chain's CDR3 is CASSQDVMVAGSSGANVLTF. CDR3 nucleotide sequence: TGTGCCAGCAGCCAAGATGTTATGGTAGCGGGGAGCTCTGGGGCCAACGTCCTGACTTTC.

The chain carries TRBV7-2 and TRBJ2-7; 12 nucleotides line up with TRBD2. Germline V lookup: CDR1 SGHTA, CDR2 FQGNSA. V lost 4 bases, J lost 4 bases, and 5 bases stayed unmatched. CDR3 length: 15 residues. This CDR3 is CASSSSGRAAYEQYF. The CDR3 coding sequence is TGTGCCAGCAGCTCTAGCGGGAGGGCCGCGTACGAGCAGTACTTC.